This T cell receptor beta chain comes out of a study of T-cell memory formation after mild COVID-19. For the study at large: Most TCR clusters belonged to a single donor.

CDR3 size: 16 residues. Germline loops: CDR1 MNHEY, CDR2 SMNVEV (reference sequence). V lost 1 base to trimming and J lost 3 bases, with 16 bases between them. TCRdb processed the 5' RACE reads anew with MiXCR; each CDR3 protein has one entry. Seen here are roughly 120,000 distinct CDR3 sequences, 16% observed once, and the top ten hold approximately 13%. The sequence derives from an adult woman who had mild COVID-19 (a few samples of this study predate the infection). Cell type and time point are not known. Sequenced input: PBMCs or a T cell subset sorted from them (not recorded which). The rearrangement uses TRBV27 and TRBJ2-7; a weak D match, TRBD1 (6 bases). The CDR3 protein is CASSLFDRQGDYEQYF. The CDR3 region has the DNA TGTGCCAGCAGTTTATTTGACAGGCAAGGAGACTACGAGCAGTACTTC.